Listed below are T cell receptor beta chains from one sample, sequenced in a study of T-cell reconstitution after alpha-beta-depleted transplantation in children. TCRdb analysed the PCR reads with MiXCR anew, one entry per CDR3 protein. The data contain just over 350,000 distinct CDR3 sequences, about an eighth of them seen just once; the ten biggest clones take up 3.5% to 4.5%. Specimen: PBMCs, collected from the stem cell graft. Every receptor here comes from a human donor who donated a stem cell graft to a child with Fanconi anemia. Each CDR3 is given with its conserved first and last residue. Fields, in order: J gene, V gene, CDR3 length, clone size, D gene, CDR3 protein, CDR3 DNA. D genes are given only for firm matches. Part of the rows lack a size; the others show once, few, many or a class for expanded clones.

TRBJ2-3,TRBV7-2,14,many,-,CASSPQTWADTQYF,TGTGCCAGCAGCCCGCAGACCTGGGCAGATACGCAGTATTTT
TRBJ1-2,TRBV24-1,15,many,TRBD1,CATSDHVQGMDGYTF,TGTGCCACCAGTGATCATGTACAGGGGATGGATGGCTACACCTTC
TRBJ1-3,TRBV7-2,13,many,-,CASRREIGNTIYF,TGTGCCAGCAGAAGGGAAATCGGAAACACCATATATTTT
TRBJ2-4,TRBV11-2,16,-,-,CASSLRSNPAKNIQYF,TGTGCCAGCAGCCTCAGGAGCAACCCGGCCAAAAACATTCAGTACTTC
TRBJ1-5,TRBV5-5,15,few,-,CASSFMAASNQPQHF,TGTGCCAGCAGCTTTATGGCAGCCAGCAATCAGCCCCAGCATTTT
TRBJ1-1,TRBV7-2,13,-,-,CASSSSAGFEAFF,TGTGCCAGCAGCTCAAGCGCGGGGTTTGAAGCTTTCTTT
TRBJ1-1,TRBV6-5,14,few,TRBD1,CASSSQGWNTEAFF,TGTGCCAGCAGTTCACAGGGGTGGAACACTGAAGCTTTCTTT
TRBJ2-2,TRBV12-3/TRBV12-4,15,-,-,CASRAGIANTGELFF,TGTGCCAGCAGAGCAGGGATCGCGAACACCGGGGAGCTGTTTTTT
TRBJ2-1,TRBV29-1,14,-,TRBD1,CSVGLGQGSNEQFF,TGCAGCGTTGGACTGGGACAGGGGTCAAATGAGCAGTTCTTC
TRBJ2-4,TRBV9,15,few,-,CASSNSLGAGNIQYF,TGTGCCAGCAGCAACTCCTTGGGGGCAGGGAACATTCAGTACTTC
TRBJ1-2,TRBV21-1,17,-,-,CASSKWASFSVYYGYTF,TGTGCCAGCAGCAAATGGGCATCTTTCTCAGTCTACTATGGCTACACCTTC
TRBJ1-5,TRBV3-1,14,-,-,CASSNQQGHQPQHF,TGTGCCAGCAGCAACCAACAGGGTCACCAGCCCCAGCATTTT
TRBJ1-1,TRBV12-3/TRBV12-4,16,-,TRBD1,CASSFGTGVLWPEAFF,TGTGCCAGCAGTTTCGGGACAGGGGTGCTTTGGCCTGAAGCTTTCTTT
TRBJ1-2,TRBV20-1,13,few,-,CSASDQGKSGYTF,TGCAGTGCTAGCGATCAGGGGAAGTCTGGCTACACCTTC
TRBJ2-3,TRBV5-1,15,many,-,CASSLQGEQTDTQYF,TGCGCCAGCAGCTTGCAGGGCGAACAAACAGATACGCAGTATTTT
TRBJ1-5,TRBV11-2,15,few,-,CASSLGSDEAGPQHF,TGTGCCAGCAGCCTCGGGTCGGACGAGGCCGGGCCCCAGCATTTT
TRBJ1-6,TRBV7-6,14,-,-,CASSARDGNSPLHF,TGTGCCAGCAGCGCCCGGGACGGGAATTCGCCCCTCCACTTT
TRBJ1-5,TRBV20-1,13,few,-,CSATAGDYQPQHF,TGCAGTGCCACTGCTGGGGATTATCAGCCCCAGCATTTT
TRBJ1-4,TRBV30,14,-,TRBD1,CAWSAGTGFEKLFF,TGTGCCTGGAGTGCTGGGACAGGGTTTGAAAAACTGTTTTTT
TRBJ1-5,TRBV12-3/TRBV12-4,15,-,-,CASSPQGLGNQPQHF,TGTGCCAGCAGCCCCCAGGGGTTAGGCAATCAGCCCCAGCATTTT
TRBJ2-3,TRBV29-1,12,many,-,CSVAESTDTQYF,TGCAGCGTTGCGGAAAGCACAGATACGCAGTATTTT
TRBJ1-2,TRBV5-1,14,-,-,CASSLFRSDYGYTF,TGCGCCAGCAGCTTGTTTCGTTCAGACTATGGCTACACCTTC
TRBJ2-5,TRBV27,19,few,TRBD1,CASSFSDTFSGTAKETQYF,TGTGCCAGCAGTTTCTCCGACACATTCTCCGGGACAGCTAAAGAGACCCAGTACTTC
TRBJ1-5,TRBV2,16,few,-,CASRGGASNSNQPQHF,TGTGCCAGCCGGGGAGGGGCCAGTAATAGCAATCAGCCCCAGCATTTT
TRBJ2-5,TRBV7-2,14,-,TRBD2,CASSFGLVEETQYF,TGTGCCAGCAGCTTTGGACTAGTGGAGGAGACCCAGTACTTC
TRBJ1-2,TRBV12-3/TRBV12-4,14,few,-,CASSFMSGTGGYTF,TGTGCCAGCAGTTTTATGTCCGGGACGGGGGGCTACACCTTC
TRBJ2-1,TRBV13,19,few,TRBD2,CASSATTQDGGGDYNEQFF,TGTGCCAGCAGCGCCACGACCCAAGACGGTGGGGGGGATTACAATGAGCAGTTCTTC
TRBJ2-1,TRBV28,12,many,-,CASSSVYNEQFF,TGTGCCAGCAGTTCGGTCTACAATGAGCAGTTCTTC
TRBJ2-3,TRBV20-1,18,few,-,CSARGEGVAGLPGDTQYF,TGCAGTGCTAGAGGGGAGGGGGTAGCGGGCCTCCCGGGGGATACGCAGTATTTT
TRBJ2-3,TRBV11-2,18,few,TRBD2,CASSRRSSGGTSTDTQYF,TGTGCCAGCAGCCGGAGAAGTAGCGGGGGCACTAGCACAGATACGCAGTATTTT
TRBJ1-3,TRBV28,14,many,-,CASSPPGTGNTIYF,TGTGCCAGCAGTCCTCCGGGGACTGGAAACACCATATATTTT
TRBJ1-1,TRBV12-3/TRBV12-4,17,many,TRBD1,CASSLRGQGLMNTEAFF,TGTGCCAGCAGTTTAAGGGGACAGGGCCTTATGAACACTGAAGCTTTCTTT
TRBJ2-2,TRBV6-1,14,few,-,CASTRRANTGELFF,TGTGCCAGCACCCGACGGGCGAACACCGGGGAGCTGTTTTTT
TRBJ1-1,TRBV12-3/TRBV12-4,12,few,-,CASSLTATGAFF,TGTGCCAGCAGCCTTACAGCCACCGGGGCTTTCTTT
TRBJ1-2,TRBV6-1,14,few,-,CASSRDGFDYGYTF,TGTGCCAGCAGTCGGGACGGGTTCGACTATGGCTACACCTTC
TRBJ2-5,TRBV5-1,13,few,-,CASSSPRQETQYF,TGCGCCAGCAGCTCCCCAAGGCAAGAGACCCAGTACTTC
TRBJ2-7,TRBV12-3/TRBV12-4,13,-,-,CASSFSLLGEQYF,TGTGCCAGCAGTTTCAGTCTTTTGGGCGAGCAGTACTTC
TRBJ1-5,TRBV27,19,-,-,CASSLRPRGLTESNQPQHF,TGTGCCAGCAGTTTACGCCCCCGGGGGCTCACGGAAAGCAATCAGCCCCAGCATTTT
TRBJ2-1,TRBV7-3,17,many,TRBD1,CASSLLRQGSSYNEQFF,TGTGCCAGCAGCTTGTTACGACAGGGGAGCTCCTACAATGAGCAGTTCTTC
TRBJ2-4,TRBV5-1,13,few,-,CASSLGDWDIQYF,TGCGCCAGCAGCTTAGGGGATTGGGACATTCAGTACTTC
TRBJ2-2,TRBV12-3/TRBV12-4,12,many,-,CASSFGFGELFF,TGTGCCAGCAGTTTTGGGTTCGGGGAGCTGTTTTTT
TRBJ2-1,TRBV11-2,14,-,-,CASSFNPERNEQFF,TGTGCCAGCAGCTTCAATCCCGAGAGGAATGAGCAGTTCTTC
TRBJ1-6,TRBV7-8,14,-,-,CASSFGRENSPLHF,TGTGCCAGCAGCTTCGGACGGGAGAATTCACCCCTCCACTTT
TRBJ2-5,TRBV20-1,13,-,TRBD2,CSATLAGAETQYF,TGCAGTGCTACACTAGCGGGGGCGGAGACCCAGTACTTC
TRBJ2-1,TRBV25-1,15,few,TRBD1,CASSARTGLSRKQFF,TGTGCCAGCAGTGCCCGGACAGGGCTCTCTCGGAAGCAGTTCTTC
TRBJ2-1,TRBV28,18,many,TRBD1,CASSSPSVYRGLGNEQFF,TGTGCCAGCAGTTCCCCTTCTGTATACAGGGGGCTGGGCAATGAGCAGTTCTTC
TRBJ1-2,TRBV5-1,13,-,-,CASSGLRDTTYTF,TGCGCCAGCAGCGGACTCCGGGACACTACCTACACCTTC
TRBJ2-3,TRBV5-1,12,-,-,CASSMDSDTQYF,TGCGCCAGCAGCATGGACTCAGATACGCAGTATTTT
TRBJ1-2,TRBV7-9,15,many,-,CASSLIQGDNYGYTF,TGTGCCAGCAGCTTAATTCAGGGTGATAACTATGGCTACACCTTC
TRBJ1-1,TRBV4-1,13,many,TRBD1,CASSRDRDTEAFF,TGCGCCAGCAGCCGGGACAGGGACACTGAAGCTTTCTTT
TRBJ1-1,TRBV5-1,13,few,-,CASSYLANTEAFF,TGCGCCAGCAGCTACCTGGCGAACACTGAAGCTTTCTTT
TRBJ2-3,TRBV5-1,15,few,-,CASSLASSGTDTQYF,TGCGCCAGCAGCTTGGCCTCTAGCGGCACAGATACGCAGTATTTT
TRBJ2-1,TRBV5-1,15,few,TRBD1,CASSRTGVSYNEQFF,TGCGCCAGCAGCCGTACAGGGGTCTCCTACAATGAGCAGTTCTTC
TRBJ2-5,TRBV12-3/TRBV12-4,14,few,TRBD1,CASSFNDRVETQYF,TGTGCCAGCAGTTTTAATGACAGGGTCGAGACCCAGTACTTC
TRBJ1-2,TRBV7-2,13,-,-,CASREGVNYGYTF,TGTGCCAGCAGGGAGGGGGTCAACTATGGCTACACCTTC
TRBJ1-6,TRBV3-1,15,-,-,CASSQDIQTNSPLHF,TGTGCCAGCAGCCAAGATATACAGACCAATTCACCCCTCCACTTT
TRBJ2-7,TRBV29-1,13,few,-,CSVQARFSYEQYF,TGCAGCGTTCAAGCTCGCTTCTCCTACGAGCAGTACTTC